What follows is one T cell receptor beta chain and its context. This sample is part of a study of technical replicates of blood from a few donors. The length of the CDR3 is 18 residues. From germline, CDR1 is SGHDT and CDR2 YYEEEE. After removal of 0 bases from V and 2 bases from J, the junction contained 6 bases not matched to a gene. Assay: immunoSEQ multiplex PCR; the TCRdb copy retains only in-frame clones and omits some. The profile shows under 85,000 clones, 75% to 90% of them singletons. The chain has TRBV5-6 and TRBJ2-2, with 11 bases matching TRBD2. The receptor comes from a human donor in good health. Some clones in this sample may be carry-over from other donors' samples. Sequencing input: PBMCs. The CDR3 DNA follows: TGTGCCAGCAGCTTGGGAACTAGCGGGAGAATCAACACCGGGGAGCTGTTTTTT. Translating gives CASSLGTSGRINTGELFF.